This T cell receptor (beta chain) was recorded in a study of T cells after yellow fever vaccination. As to this clonotype: The antigen remains undetermined.

General study findings and limits: The booster saw the reappearance of most primary-vaccination clones (about 95% CD4, less than 90% CD8). Abundant clonotypes from the bulk population could have been carried over as contaminants into FACS-sorted repertoires.

The CDR3 consists of 14 residues. The germline gives CDR1 KGHSH, CDR2 LQKENI. Trimming cost V 6 bases and J 2 bases, with 14 bases left between them. TCRdb used MiXCR to reprocess the 5' RACE reads, holding one entry per CDR3 protein. Among some 340,000 distinct CDR3 sequences listed, roughly a tenth were seen once. The source of this sequence is a man younger than 35 who received the YFV17D yellow fever vaccine. The starting material was CD4+ T cells sorted from PBMCs, obtained 45 days after the yellow fever booster vaccination. This sequence joins TRBV18 and TRBJ2-7; D is perhaps TRBD1 (5 bases). The CDR3 sequence: CASSPDSLPYEQYF. DNA for the CDR3: TGTGCCAGCTCCCCCGACAGTCTACCCTACGAGCAGTACTTC.